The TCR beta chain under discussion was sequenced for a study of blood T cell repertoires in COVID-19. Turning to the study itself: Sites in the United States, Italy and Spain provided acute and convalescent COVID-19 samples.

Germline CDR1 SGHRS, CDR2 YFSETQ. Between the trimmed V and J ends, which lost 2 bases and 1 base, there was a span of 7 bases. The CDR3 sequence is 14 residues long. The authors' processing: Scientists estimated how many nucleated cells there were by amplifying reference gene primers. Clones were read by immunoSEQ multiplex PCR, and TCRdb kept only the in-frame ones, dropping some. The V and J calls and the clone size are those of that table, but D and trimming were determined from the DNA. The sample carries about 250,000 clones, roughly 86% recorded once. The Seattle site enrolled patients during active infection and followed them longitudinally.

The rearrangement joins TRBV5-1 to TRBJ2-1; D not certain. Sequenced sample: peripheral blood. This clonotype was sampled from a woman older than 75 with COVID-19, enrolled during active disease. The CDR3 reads CASSLTVSYNEQFF. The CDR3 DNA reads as TGCGCCAGCAGCTTAACGGTTTCCTACAATGAGCAGTTCTTC.